The 24 T cell receptor beta chains below come from one sample, sequenced in a study of blood T cell repertoires in COVID-19. Profiling relied on immunoSEQ multiplex PCR, and the TCRdb table lists in-frame clones only, not all of them. The table has about 69,000 clones, 79% seen once. Source material: peripheral blood. These receptors came from a man aged 55-75 years with acute or convalescent COVID-19.

The chain combines TRBV7-2 with TRBJ2-2, with D maybe TRBD1 (5 bases). The CDR3 totals 17 residues. CDR1 and CDR2 from the germline V gene are SGHTA and FQGNSA. V was clipped by 1 base and J by 2 bases, with 14 bases between them. CDR3 sequence reads: CASSLGFRVYNTGELFF. The CDR3 DNA is TGTGCCAGCAGCTTAGGTTTCAGGGTTTACAACACCGGGGAGCTGTTTTTT.

The chain uses TRBV12-3 or TRBV12-4 and TRBJ1-1; D unresolved. The CDR3 contains 13 residues. Trimming took off 1 base at V and 1 base at J, with 4 bases between the two ends. The CDR3 is CASSLGENTEAFF. The CDR3 region has the DNA TGTGCCAGCAGTTTAGGAGAGAACACTGAAGCTTTCTTT.

A single count supports this clone. This chain links TRBV11-3 with TRBJ2-4; D possibly corresponds to TRBD1 (6 bases). Trimming removed 5 bases from V and 3 bases from J, with 14 bases in between. The CDR3 is 15 amino acids. Germline CDR1 is SGHNT and CDR2 is YENEEA. The CDR3 DNA reads as TGTGCCAGCAGCACGGACAGACGTGACAAAAACATTCAGTACTTC. It translates to CASSTDRRDKNIQYF.

This chain joins TRBV7-3 and TRBJ1-1; D remains ambiguous. CDR1 is SGHTA, CDR2 FQGTGA, per germline. CDR3 length equals 15 residues. The V end was cut by 4 bases, the J end by 0 bases, with 12 bases between. This chain's CDR3 is CASSSSGFMNTEAFF. Written as DNA, the CDR3 is TGTGCCAGCAGCTCATCAGGCTTCATGAACACTGAAGCTTTCTTT.

The chain couples TRBV6-5 to TRBJ2-2; 7 bases map to TRBD1. V lost 6 bases and J lost 7; bases outside the gene matches: 8. This CDR3 is built from 14 residues. Looked up from germline, CDR1 is MNHEY and CDR2 is SVGAGI. The chain's CDR3 is CASSEGQSFGELFF. In nucleotides, the CDR3 is TGTGCCAGCAGCGAGGGACAGTCGTTCGGGGAGCTGTTTTTT.

The genes are TRBV7-9 and TRBJ2-7; possibly TRBD1 for D (6 bases). Germline V gene data show CDR1 as SEHNR and CDR2 as FQNEAQ (reference sequence). The length of the CDR3 is 12 residues. V was shortened by 6 bases and J by 11 bases, with 17 bases between the two germline ends. Written as DNA, the CDR3 is TGTGCCAGCAGTTCCGAACAGGGTGCGGAGTACTTC. It yields the protein CASSSEQGAEYF.

The V gene is TRBV7-6, the J gene TRBJ2-1, with 12 bases fitting TRBD2. Unmatched junction bases numbered 5, after V lost 4 bases and J lost 4 bases. Per the germline V gene, CDR1 is SGHVS and CDR2 is FNYEAQ. The CDR3 has 16 amino acids. The DNA for the CDR3 is TGTGCCAGCAGCTCACTAGCGGGGGGTTCTTACAATGAGCAGTTCTTC. This codes for CASSSLAGGSYNEQFF.

V gene TRBV5-6 combines with J gene TRBJ1-1; D is ambiguous. This CDR3 is 11 amino acids long. CDR1 and CDR2 (germline): SGHDT, YYEEEE. Trimming took 3 bases from V and 11 from J, leaving 11 bases between them. The DNA of the CDR3 is TGTGCCAGCAGCTCACTGGTCGAGGCTTTCTTT. Protein: CASSSLVEAFF.

The chain couples TRBV19 to TRBJ1-1, with D unclear. V was pared by 0 bases and J by 1 base, with 9 bases between. The CDR3 length is 15 residues. Germline values: CDR1 LNHDA, CDR2 SQIVND (reference sequence). This CDR3 is CASSIEALANTEAFF. As DNA, the CDR3 is TGTGCCAGTAGTATAGAAGCTTTAGCGAACACTGAAGCTTTCTTT.

Only a few counts were recorded for this clone. The rearrangement joins TRBV6-5 to TRBJ1-1; the D gene is possibly TRBD1 (5 bases). Trimming pared 1 base from V and 1 base from J, leaving 10 bases between. The CDR3 spans 15 residues. Germline CDR1 reads MNHEY; CDR2 reads SVGAGI. The CDR3 DNA is TGTGCCAGCAGTTACTTAGGCAGGGAGAACACTGAAGCTTTCTTT. It is translated as CASSYLGRENTEAFF.

The CDR3 is CASSVEGQIQETQYF. Here the CDR3 DNA reads TGTGCCAGCAGCGTAGAGGGACAGATCCAAGAGACCCAGTACTTC. The J gene is TRBJ2-5, the V gene TRBV7-9; TRBD1 aligns across 7 bases. The germline CDR1 and CDR2 sequences are SEHNR and FQNEAQ (reference sequence). This CDR3 spans 15 amino acids. V lost 5 bases, J lost 1 base, and 7 bases stayed unmatched.

This rearrangement joins TRBV18 to TRBJ2-3, with D possibly being TRBD2 (5 bases). Trimming pared 8 bases from V and 5 bases from J, leaving 17 bases between. CDR1 is KGHSH, CDR2 LQKENI, per germline. CDR3 length: 14 amino acids. CDR3: CASEPLRGGDTQYF. The CDR3 DNA reads as TGTGCCAGCGAGCCCCTTCGTGGAGGAGATACGCAGTATTTT.

On this clone: Other DNA sequences in this sample translate to the same CDR3. This CDR3 reads CASSPSGGNQPQHF. CDR3 bases: TGTGCCAGCTCACCATCAGGGGGAAATCAGCCCCAGCATTTT. This rearrangement joins TRBV18 to TRBJ1-5; 7 nucleotides match TRBD1. The CDR3 length is 14 residues. Trimming took 2 bases from V and 4 from J; bases not matched to a gene: 2. The germline CDR1 and CDR2 sequences are KGHSH and LQKENI. The full variable domain, its missing parts supplied by reference TRBV18 and TRBJ1-5, is NAGVMQNPRHLVRRRGQEARLRCSPMKGHSHVYWYRQLPEEGLKFMVYLQKENIIDESGMPKERFSAEFPKEGPSILRIQQVVRGDSAAYFCASSPSGGNQPQHFGDGTRLSIL.

This rearrangement joins TRBV4-3 to TRBJ1-5; a possible D gene is TRBD1 (5 bases). The germline gives CDR1 LGHNA, CDR2 YSLEER. Trimming pared 7 bases from V and 1 base from J, leaving 11 bases between. The CDR3 spans 14 residues. The CDR3 DNA reads TGCGCCAGCAATCCAGGGTACAGCAATCAGCCCCAGCATTTT. This encodes CASNPGYSNQPQHF.

The chain joins TRBV5-1 to TRBJ1-5, with 7 bases identical to TRBD1. CDR3 length equals 14 residues. The germline V gene has CDR1 SGHRS and CDR2 YFSETQ. Trimming took 1 base from V and 6 from J; bases not matched to a gene: 4. This chain's CDR3 is CASSLRQGGQPQHF. CDR3 DNA sequence: TGCGCCAGCAGCTTGAGACAGGGCGGTCAGCCCCAGCATTTT.

The J gene is TRBJ2-3, the V gene TRBV9; 9 bases match TRBD2. This CDR3 is 17 amino acids long. Germline values: CDR1 SGDLS, CDR2 YYNGEE. With V trimmed by 0 bases and J by 2 bases, 7 bases remained unmatched. This CDR3 reads CASSVGGSGGYTDTQYF. CDR3 nucleotide sequence: TGTGCCAGCAGCGTAGGGGGTAGCGGGGGTTACACAGATACGCAGTATTTT.

Only a few counts were recorded for this clone. The CDR3 loop is CASRKGGRGTDTQYF. In DNA form, the CDR3 reads TGTGCCAGCAGAAAGGGGGGGAGGGGCACAGATACGCAGTATTTT. The chain combines TRBV27 with TRBJ2-3, with D perhaps TRBD2 (7 bases). The length of the CDR3 is 15 residues. The V end was cut by 6 bases, the J end by 1 base, with 14 bases between. Germline CDR1 and CDR2: MNHEY and SMNVEV (reference sequence).

The chain recombines TRBV7-2 with TRBJ2-7, with 8 bases that match TRBD1. J lost 4 bases, V lost 5 bases, and 7 bases had no gene match. Germline V gene lookup returns CDR1 SGHTA and CDR2 FQGNSA. The CDR3 has 14 residues. Here the CDR3 reads CASSLGQGVYEQYF. In nucleotides, the CDR3 is TGTGCCAGCAGCCTTGGACAGGGAGTGTACGAGCAGTACTTC.

The genes are TRBV5-8 and TRBJ1-5, with a weak D call TRBD1 (5 bases). The V end was cut by 4 bases, the J end by 4 bases, with 15 bases between. There are 15 residues in the CDR3. Germline V lookup: CDR1 SGHTS, CDR2 YDEGEE. CDR3 region: CASSPWGLTNQPQHF. The CDR3 DNA follows: TGTGCCAGCAGCCCGTGGGGACTTACGAATCAGCCCCAGCATTTT.

V and J are TRBV11-2 and TRBJ1-1; 7 bases fit TRBD1. The CDR3 contains 13 residues. CDR1 and CDR2 from the germline V gene are SGHAT and FQNNGV. Trimming took 1 base from V and 7 from J; bases not matched to a gene: 3. CDR3 nucleotides: TGTGCCAGCAGCTTAGTCCGGGACAGTGAAGCTTTCTTT. Translation: CASSLVRDSEAFF.

The rearrangement uses TRBV5-4 and TRBJ1-2; the D is unclear. CDR1 SGHNT and CDR2 YYREEE come from the germline V gene (reference sequence). Trimming took 4 bases from V and 2 from J, leaving 12 bases between them. This CDR3 region has 14 residues. CDR3: CASSTGDGNYGYTF. CDR3 bases: TGTGCCAGCAGCACCGGGGATGGAAACTATGGCTACACCTTC. Full variable domain (rest looked up from reference TRBV5-4 and TRBJ1-2): ETGVTQSPTHLIKTRGQQVTLRCSSQSGHNTVSWYQQALGQGPQFIFQYYREEENGRGNFPPRFSGLQFPNYSSELNVNALELDDSALYLCASSTGDGNYGYTFGSGTRLTVV.

The chain recombines TRBV5-8 with TRBJ2-1, with a tentative D call TRBD2 (5 bases). Trimming pared 4 bases from V and 9 bases from J, leaving 11 bases between. The CDR3 sequence is 12 residues long. The germline V gene has CDR1 SGHTS and CDR2 YDEGEE. CDR3 bases: TGTGCCAGCAGCCGGAGCGGCCCTGAGCAGTTCTTC. It translates to CASSRSGPEQFF.

The genes are TRBV11-2 and TRBJ1-3; D call uncertain. Trimming removed 2 bases from V and 2 bases from J, with 10 bases in between. Per germline, CDR1 SGHAT and CDR2 FQNNGV. This CDR3 spans 15 amino acids. Written as DNA, the CDR3 is TGTGCCAGCAGCTTATTCTGGTCGGCTGGAAACACCATATATTTT. Its protein is CASSLFWSAGNTIYF.

The chain has TRBV2 and TRBJ2-2; D gene ambiguous. Trimming left V 10 bases short and J 1 base short, with 16 bases between. The CDR3 contains 15 residues. CDR1 is SNHLY and CDR2 is FYNNEI in the germline V gene. The CDR3: CAITMWWRNTGELFF. DNA of the CDR3: TGTGCCATAACAATGTGGTGGAGGAACACCGGGGAGCTGTTTTTT.